This T cell receptor beta chain emerged from a study of blood T cell repertoires in COVID-19 (dated by TCRdb to about 2020). Study-level background: Samples from collaborators originated in the United States, Italy and Spain and spanned both the acute and convalescent phases of COVID-19. The material from the prospective study consisted of cDNA or gDNA derived from T cells, B-cell-depleted T cells, or PBMCs. Subjects who had been exposed to COVID-19, were actively infected with it, or had recovered from it provided the deeply sampled blood TCRbeta repertoires that made up the dataset. The repertoires were released in a freely available public database meant as a resource for research on the immune response to SARS-CoV-2. The samples were drawn from the first 160 participants of the ongoing ImmuneRACE study and from some 1,300 subjects provided by 6 global collaborators. Nearly every sample came with metadata listing a de-identified subject ID, COVID-19 status, age in years and sex. Where available, HLA class I and class II types were obtained from metadata supplied by the sample provider rather than from assay-based typing. General conclusions and limits of the study: The quantity of clinical and demographic metadata differed by source and by participant and was supplied without curation.

In the prospective study, participants were about 18 to 89 years old, resided in 20 to 30 geographic areas of the United States, and were enrolled through a virtual design. In the prospective study, cohorts were assigned on the basis of participant-reported clinical history obtained from a screening survey and a study questionnaire. Exposed participants had been in contact, within 2 weeks of entering the study, with a person who had a PCR-confirmed or clinician-diagnosed case of COVID-19. In the prospective study, whole blood, serum and a nasopharyngeal or oropharyngeal swab were collected from each participant by mobile phlebotomists. Prospective study participants could optionally give additional blood draws and questionnaires over a roughly two-month period. Before DNA extraction, prospective study blood samples were shipped either frozen or at room temperature. TCRbeta CDR3 regions were amplified from genomic DNA by means of the immunoSEQ Assay, a bias-controlled multiplex PCR. In the paper's pipeline: The number of nucleated cells in each sample was estimated from the amplification of reference gene primers within the assay. To quantify the absolute abundance of each unique TCRbeta CDR3 rearrangement, sequence reads were collapsed and filtered. Productive Simpson clonality was computed per sample as the square root of Simpson's diversity index over productive rearrangements. TCRdb stores this immuneACCESS table with in-frame sequences only. Part of the clones is absent; in the studies checked, under half of the shortfall reflects unresolved V genes, and no reason is known for the rest. The V and J calls and clone size were taken over from that table, and D and trimming were inferred from the DNA. The sample contains fewer than 350,000 clones, roughly 85% of them found a single time. Around 1.9% of the sample belongs to the ten largest clones.

For this clone: Its antigen is unknown. It has no much larger one-base neighbor in the sample; base qualities were not kept.

The germline V gene provides CDR1 MNHEY and CDR2 SVGAGI. Germline trimming: 8 bases from V, 5 bases from J; junction bases outside gene matches: 2. The CDR3 runs 12 residues from the cysteine to the phenylalanine. CDR3 DNA only is kept here, 36 bases in frame from base 1. Sequenced material: PBMCs or T cells enriched from blood (not recorded which). In this chain, TRBV6-5 is recombined with TRBJ2-1; the central 8 bases match TRBD1. This sequence originates from a woman in her twenties or thirties who had been exposed to COVID-19. The nucleotide sequence reads as follows: TGTGCCAGCCCAGGGGGCCACAATGAGCAGTTCTTC. It encodes CASPGGHNEQFF.